Below, one TCR beta chain is given with its context. Germline V gene sequence: CDR1 MNHEY, CDR2 SVGAGI. The CDR3 runs to 14 residues. V lost 6 bases, J lost 5 bases, and 5 bases stayed unmatched. The data belong to a study of control samples from healthy donors and cancer patients. Clones were read by immunoSEQ multiplex PCR, and TCRdb kept only the in-frame ones, dropping some. The sample records 46,000 or so clones, approximately 94% being singletons. The specimen sequenced was PBMCs. The V gene is TRBV6-5, the J gene TRBJ2-5; 11 positions match TRBD2. This TCR came from a man in his thirties or forties with colorectal cancer. In nucleotides, the CDR3 is TGTGCCAGCAGCCTTAGCGGGGGGGCCGAGACCCAGTACTTC. It codes for CASSLSGGAETQYF.